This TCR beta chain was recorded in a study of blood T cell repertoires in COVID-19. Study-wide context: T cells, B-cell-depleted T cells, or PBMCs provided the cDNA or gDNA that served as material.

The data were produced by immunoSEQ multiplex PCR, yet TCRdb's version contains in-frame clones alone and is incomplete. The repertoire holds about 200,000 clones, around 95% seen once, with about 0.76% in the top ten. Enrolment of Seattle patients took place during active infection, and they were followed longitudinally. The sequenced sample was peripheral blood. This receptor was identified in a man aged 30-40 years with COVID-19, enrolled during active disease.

CDR3 sequence reads: CASGAQGATYSYNEQFF. CDR3 bases: TGTGCCAGCGGGGCACAGGGGGCAACTTACTCCTACAATGAGCAGTTCTTC. V and J are TRBV2 and TRBJ2-1, with 9 nucleotides matching TRBD1. The CDR3 spans 17 residues. Germline values: CDR1 SNHLY, CDR2 FYNNEI. With 8 bases clipped from V and 0 bases from J, the junction kept 11 bases outside the gene matches.